The T cell receptor (beta chain) under discussion was sequenced for a study of blood T cell repertoires in COVID-19. The protocol was immunoSEQ multiplex PCR, while the TCRdb copy is restricted to in-frame clones and leaves out a portion. The table lists 15,000 or so clones, roughly 82% of them singletons. The ends lost 3 bases at V and 1 base at J; junction bases unmatched: 8. The germline gives CDR1 MDHEN, CDR2 SYDVKM. The CDR3 is 16 residues long. This rearrangement joins TRBV28 to TRBJ2-7, with 8 bases that match TRBD2. The receptor was isolated from a man older than 75 with active COVID-19. Sequencing was performed on peripheral blood. CDR3 bases: TGTGCCAGCAGTTTGGATGTTAGCGGGAATTCCTACGAGCAGTACTTC. It specifies CASSLDVSGNSYEQYF. Full variable domain (remainder filled in from reference TRBV28 and TRBJ2-7): DVKVTQSSRYLVKRTGEKVFLECVQDMDHENMFWYRQDPGLGLRLIYFSYDVKMKEKGDIPEGYSVSREKKERFSLILESASTNQTSMYLCASSLDVSGNSYEQYFGPGTRLTVT.